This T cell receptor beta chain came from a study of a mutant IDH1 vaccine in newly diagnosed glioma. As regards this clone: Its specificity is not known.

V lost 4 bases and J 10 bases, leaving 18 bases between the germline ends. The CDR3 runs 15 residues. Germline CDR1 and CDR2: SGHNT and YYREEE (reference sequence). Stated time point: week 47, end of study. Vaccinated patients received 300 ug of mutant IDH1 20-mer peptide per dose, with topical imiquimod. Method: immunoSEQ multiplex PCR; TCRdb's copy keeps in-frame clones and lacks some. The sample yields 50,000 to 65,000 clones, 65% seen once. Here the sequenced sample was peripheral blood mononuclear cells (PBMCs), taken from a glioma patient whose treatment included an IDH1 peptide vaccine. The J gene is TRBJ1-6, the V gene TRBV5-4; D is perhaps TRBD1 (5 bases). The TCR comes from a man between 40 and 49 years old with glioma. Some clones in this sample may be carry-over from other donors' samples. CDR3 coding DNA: TGTGCCAGCAGCCCGGGGTTGCTAGGGACGTCACCCCTCCACTTT. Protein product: CASSPGLLGTSPLHF.